One and the same sample provided the 26 T cell receptor beta chains below, sequenced in a study of T cell repertoires in cytomegalovirus infection (dated by TCRdb to the late 2010s). The instrument given in TCRdb is Illumina HiSeq 1500. The public sequencing data were trimmed at Q25 with fastp and processed into clonotypes with MiXCR by TCRdb, which kept only in-frame beta chains. CDR3 protein sequences are deduplicated, and each keeps its most common genes and DNA. Counted in this sample were 55,000 to 70,000 distinct CDR3 sequences; more than 20% of them appeared once. The ten largest make up roughly 79% of the sample. Their antigen targets remain unknown. Sequenced sample: PBMCs, sequenced either directly or after in vitro stimulation (not recorded which). These receptors were obtained from a human donor in good health (CMV status not recorded). Some clones in this sample may be carry-over from other donors' samples.

This clonotype came up a few times. The rearrangement uses TRBV28 and TRBJ2-5; 7 bases match TRBD1. CDR3 length: 15 amino acids. Germline CDR1 MDHEN, CDR2 SYDVKM. V gave up 7 bases and J gave up 5 bases; unmatched junction bases: 13. The chain's CDR3 is CASNTGQPVTETQYF. CDR3 sequence (DNA): TGTGCCAGCAATACGGGACAGCCGGTAACGGAGACCCAGTACTTC.

This clonotype was found many times. This rearrangement joins TRBV7-9 to TRBJ1-1, with TRBD1 identical over 7 bases. This CDR3 comprises 15 residues. J was trimmed by 5 bases and V by 5 bases; bases with no gene match: 11. Germline V CDR1 and CDR2: SEHNR, FQNEAQ (reference sequence). Written as DNA, the CDR3 is TGTGCCAGCAGCGCAGCACAGGGGACGAGGACTGAAGCTTTCTTT. Amino acid sequence: CASSAAQGTRTEAFF.

The sample holds a few counts of this clonotype. The rearrangement uses TRBV19 and TRBJ1-1; the D is unclear. The V gene's germline CDR1 is LNHDA and CDR2 SQIVND (reference sequence). Trimming left V 3 bases short and J 1 base short, with 9 bases between. CDR3 size: 14 residues. The CDR3 loop reads CASSMRERNTEAFF. The CDR3 nucleotides are TGTGCCAGTAGTATGAGGGAGAGGAACACTGAAGCTTTCTTT.

The sample holds many counts of this clonotype. The chain links TRBV7-2 to TRBJ2-3; 7 bases are shared with TRBD1. There are 15 residues in the CDR3. Germline-derived CDR1 and CDR2 are SGHTA and FQGNSA. Unmatched junction bases numbered 8, after V lost 8 bases and J lost 0 bases. DNA of the CDR3: TGTGCCAGCGGCCATAGACAGGGAAGCACAGATACGCAGTATTTT. As protein: CASGHRQGSTDTQYF.

This clonotype came up a few times. The CDR3 sequence: CASSQQGAHTGELFF. CDR3 bases: TGTGCCAGCAGCCAACAGGGGGCCCACACCGGGGAGCTGTTTTTT. The chain uses TRBV6-1 and TRBJ2-2, with TRBD1 identical over 9 bases. With V trimmed by 6 bases and J by 3 bases, 5 bases remained unmatched. The germline gives CDR1 MNHNS, CDR2 SASEGT. The CDR3 covers 15 residues.

Here the CDR3 reads CAISDARGGGELFF. CDR3 nucleotides: TGTGCCATCAGTGATGCCAGGGGCGGCGGGGAGCTGTTTTTT. The chain recombines TRBV10-3 with TRBJ2-2, with D possibly matching TRBD1 (6 bases). Germline-derived CDR1 and CDR2 are ENHRY and SYGVKD. Between the trimmed V and J ends, which lost 3 bases and 7 bases, there was a span of 12 bases. This CDR3 has 14 amino acids.

Many counts were recorded for this clonotype. The chain joins TRBV6-2 or TRBV6-3 to TRBJ2-7; TRBD1 matches at 7 bases. This CDR3 is built from 14 residues. Germline trimming cut 6 bases from V and 3 bases from J; bases unmatched to any gene: 8. Germline V gene data show CDR1 as MNHEY and CDR2 as SVGEGT. CDR3 sequence reads: CASSTRDRIYEQYF. The CDR3 nucleotides are TGTGCCAGCAGCACCCGGGACAGAATCTACGAGCAGTACTTC.

This chain joins TRBV6-6 and TRBJ2-5, with a tentative D call TRBD2 (5 bases). With 6 bases removed from V and 2 bases from J, the gap between germline ends came to 19 bases. The CDR3 is 16 amino acids. CDR1 is MNHNY and CDR2 is SVGAGI in the germline V gene (reference sequence). CDR3 region: CASREVWYVSQETQYF. The CDR3 DNA is TGTGCCAGCAGGGAGGTTTGGTATGTTTCGCAAGAGACCCAGTACTTC.

This clonotype was seen ten or more times. CDR3 in DNA: TGTGCCAGCAGCTACCGGGACAGGGGTGGAAACACCATATATTTT. It specifies CASSYRDRGGNTIYF. The V and J genes are TRBV7-2 and TRBJ1-3; 10 positions agree with TRBD1. The length of the CDR3 is 15 residues. Germline values: CDR1 SGHTA, CDR2 FQGNSA. With 4 bases clipped from V and 3 bases from J, the junction kept 3 bases outside the gene matches.

The chain couples TRBV19 to TRBJ1-2; no clear D gene. Trimming pared 5 bases from V and 7 bases from J, leaving 11 bases between. The length of the CDR3 is 12 residues. Germline V gene sequence: CDR1 LNHDA, CDR2 SQIVND (reference sequence). The CDR3 DNA sequence: TGTGCCAGTAGTCTTCGGTGGGCTGGCTACACCTTC. Amino acid sequence: CASSLRWAGYTF.

This chain uses TRBV19 with TRBJ2-2; TRBD1 matches at 7 bases. V lost 0 bases to trimming and J lost 8 bases; unmatched junction nucleotides: 12. Germline V gives CDR1 LNHDA, CDR2 SQIVND (reference sequence). The CDR3 is 17 residues long. CDR3 sequence: CASSIDLGQVFPGELFF. The CDR3, as DNA: TGTGCCAGTAGTATAGACCTCGGACAGGTCTTCCCGGGGGAGCTGTTTTTT.

This clonotype appeared many times. The CDR3 here is CASSLELGRPGNTIYF. For the CDR3, the DNA is TGTGCCAGCAGCTTAGAGTTAGGGAGGCCAGGAAACACCATATATTTT. The rearrangement joins TRBV7-2 to TRBJ1-3, with D uncertain. The CDR3 extends over 16 amino acids. The germline gives CDR1 SGHTA, CDR2 FQGNSA. Trimming left V 1 base short and J 4 bases short, with 14 bases between.

This clonotype has at least ten counts. The rearrangement joins TRBV7-2 to TRBJ1-2; D ambiguous. The CDR3 has 12 amino acids. Trimming removed 5 bases from V and 4 bases from J, with 8 bases in between. Germline V lookup: CDR1 SGHTA, CDR2 FQGNSA. In DNA form, the CDR3 reads TGTGCCAGCAGCCAGACTGGCTATGGCTACACCTTC. It is translated as CASSQTGYGYTF.

This clonotype was detected ten times or more. The chain links TRBV7-2 to TRBJ1-2, with D tentatively TRBD1 (6 bases). The CDR3 is made up of 16 amino acids. Germline V CDR1 and CDR2: SGHTA, FQGNSA. Trimming cost V 7 bases and J 4 bases, with 22 bases left between them. The CDR3 protein is CASTYNLGGAGYGYTF. Written as DNA, the CDR3 is TGTGCCAGCACCTACAATCTCGGGGGCGCGGGCTATGGCTACACCTTC. Full variable domain (rest looked up from reference TRBV7-2 and TRBJ1-2): GAGVSQSPSNKVTEKGKDVELRCDPISGHTALYWYRQSLGQGLEFLIYFQGNSAPDKSGLPSDRFSAERTGGSVSTLTIQRTQQEDSAVYLCASTYNLGGAGYGYTFGSGTRLTVV.

This clonotype came up many times. The rearrangement joins TRBV7-9 to TRBJ1-6; D ambiguous. Trimming took 2 bases from V and 7 from J, leaving 12 bases between them. Germline-derived CDR1 and CDR2 are SEHNR and FQNEAQ (reference sequence). The CDR3 is 15 amino acids. The CDR3 loop reads CASSLPQEVNSPLHF. CDR3 DNA: TGTGCCAGCAGCTTACCCCAGGAGGTCAATTCACCCCTCCACTTT.

This clonotype was picked up a small number of times. At one end, the junction sequence differs from germline, possibly due to a read error. CDR3: CASCLSGTDTQYF. The CDR3, as DNA: TGTGCCAGCTGTTTAAGCGGTACAGATACGCAGTATTTT. This sequence joins TRBV28 and TRBJ2-3; possible D gene TRBD2, 5 bases. This CDR3 has 13 residues. Germline values: CDR1 MDHEN, CDR2 SYDVKM.

The J gene is TRBJ1-5, the V gene TRBV7-2, with a possible D match to TRBD1 (5 bases). Trimming took off 5 bases at V and 0 bases at J, with 11 bases between the two ends. The CDR3 length is 15 residues. Germline V gives CDR1 SGHTA, CDR2 FQGNSA. For the CDR3, the DNA is TGTGCCAGCAGCCCGGGGGTCTCTAGCAATCAGCCCCAGCATTTT. Protein: CASSPGVSSNQPQHF.

V and J are TRBV6-1 and TRBJ2-6; D is ambiguous. This CDR3 is 17 amino acids long. CDR1 MNHNS and CDR2 SASEGT come from the germline V gene. The V and J ends lost 5 bases and 0 bases respectively, with 14 bases between them. The CDR3 protein is CASSQPPLGSGANVLTF. The CDR3 DNA reads TGTGCCAGCAGTCAGCCCCCTTTGGGCTCTGGGGCCAACGTCCTGACTTTC.

The chain combines TRBV7-2 with TRBJ1-2, with 9 nucleotides matching TRBD1. V lost 4 bases to trimming and J lost 8 bases; unmatched junction nucleotides: 11. Germline values: CDR1 SGHTA, CDR2 FQGNSA. This CDR3 comprises 15 residues. The CDR3 sequence: CASSSSGQGSMGYTF. The CDR3 nucleotides read TGTGCCAGCAGCTCCTCTGGACAGGGGTCGATGGGCTACACCTTC.

This clonotype occurred a few times. The rearrangement uses TRBV6-2 or TRBV6-3 and TRBJ2-3, with TRBD2 as a possible D gene (5 bases). The CDR3 has 15 amino acids. V lost 6 bases to trimming and J lost 5 bases, with 18 bases between them. The germline CDR1 and CDR2 sequences are MNHEY and SVGEGT. CDR3 sequence: CASRKGLITGDTQYF. As DNA, the CDR3 is TGTGCCAGCAGGAAAGGACTCATAACCGGAGATACGCAGTATTTT.

This chain joins TRBV3-1 and TRBJ2-3; 7 bases fit TRBD2. J was trimmed by 2 bases and V by 0 bases; bases with no gene match: 5. The CDR3 loop spans 16 amino acids. The germline gives CDR1 LGHDT, CDR2 YNNKEL (reference sequence). CDR3: CASSQDGAGPTDTQYF. CDR3 DNA: TGTGCCAGCAGCCAAGATGGAGCGGGACCCACAGATACGCAGTATTTT.

This chain joins TRBV12-3 or TRBV12-4 and TRBJ1-5, with 9 bases fitting TRBD1. The V gene end was trimmed by 3 bases and the J gene end by 5 bases; junction bases not matched to a gene: 5. The CDR3 runs 15 residues. The CDR3 DNA sequence: TGTGCCAGCAGTTTTGACAGGGGGTGGGATCAGCCCCAGCATTTT. It codes for CASSFDRGWDQPQHF.

This clonotype turned up a few times. This chain links TRBV12-3 or TRBV12-4 with TRBJ1-2; TRBD1 might be the D (5 bases). The V end lost 3 bases, the J end lost 4 bases, and 12 bases lay between the germline ends. The CDR3 is made up of 14 amino acids. In DNA, the CDR3 is TGTGCCAGCAGTTTTGATGACAGACCCTATGGCTACACCTTC. The encoded protein is CASSFDDRPYGYTF.

The chain recombines TRBV18 with TRBJ2-3; the D call may be TRBD1 or TRBD2 (5 bases each). This CDR3 is built from 16 residues. In germline, CDR1 is KGHSH, CDR2 LQKENI. V dropped 2 bases and J dropped 5 bases, with 17 bases sitting between them. CDR3 in amino acids: CASSPVEGSKGDTQYF. For the CDR3, the DNA is TGTGCCAGCTCACCAGTCGAGGGGTCAAAGGGAGATACGCAGTATTTT.

This clonotype was counted many times. The rearrangement links TRBV7-2 to TRBJ2-7; 15 positions agree with TRBD2. The germline CDR1 and CDR2 sequences are SGHTA and FQGNSA. This CDR3 region has 16 residues. The V gene end was trimmed by 2 bases and the J gene end by 4 bases; junction bases not matched to a gene: 3. The CDR3: CASSLRGTSGRYEQYV. CDR3 nucleotide sequence: TGTGCCAGCAGCTTACGTGGGACTAGCGGGAGGTACGAGCAGTACGTC.

The table lists this clonotype with a few counts. The genes are TRBV20-1 and TRBJ2-3, with D maybe TRBD2 (5 bases). Trimming took off 1 base at V and 2 bases at J, with 10 bases between the two ends. Germline CDR1 DFQATT, CDR2 SNEGSKA (reference sequence). This CDR3 spans 14 amino acids. CDR3 bases: TGCAGTGCTAGAGGAGCGGTACACACAGATACGCAGTATTTT. Its protein product is CSARGAVHTDTQYF.